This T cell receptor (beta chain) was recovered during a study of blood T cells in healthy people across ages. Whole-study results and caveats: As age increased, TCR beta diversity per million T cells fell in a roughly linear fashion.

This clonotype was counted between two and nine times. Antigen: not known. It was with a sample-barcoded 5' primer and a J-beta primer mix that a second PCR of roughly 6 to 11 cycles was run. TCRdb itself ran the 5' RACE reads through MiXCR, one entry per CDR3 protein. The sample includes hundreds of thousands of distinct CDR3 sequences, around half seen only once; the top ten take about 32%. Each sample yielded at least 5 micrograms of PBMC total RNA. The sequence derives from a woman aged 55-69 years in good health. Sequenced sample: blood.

The CDR3 spells CSVDIGFTDTQYF. CDR3 DNA: TGCAGCGTCGACATAGGATTTACAGATACGCAGTATTTT. The chain carries TRBV29-1 and TRBJ2-3, with no clear D. Per the germline V gene, CDR1 is SQVTM and CDR2 is ANQGSEA. The length of the CDR3 is 13 residues. Trimming left V 6 bases short and J 3 bases short, with 13 bases between.